The 10 T cell receptor beta chains in this list originate from one sample, sequenced in a study of CD8 T cells in ankylosing spondylitis. TCRdb recomputed calls from the 5' RACE reads with MiXCR, one row per CDR3 protein. The table includes roughly 400,000 distinct CDR3 sequences, approximately 20% detected once. General study results and limits: Characteristic of ankylosing spondylitis blood, it appeared, was a TCR beta motif comprising roughly eight highly homologous variants.

What these receptors recognize is not known. The sample taken for sequencing was blood, either unsorted or a sorted T cell fraction (not recorded which). These TCRs come from a male donor with ankylosing spondylitis.

This sequence joins TRBV28 and TRBJ2-4; no clear D gene. The CDR3 loop spans 13 amino acids. The germline V gene has CDR1 MDHEN and CDR2 SYDVKM. Trimming took off 3 bases at V and 8 bases at J, with 11 bases between the two ends. The CDR3, as DNA: TGTGCCAGCAGTTTGGGTCAGACGGACATTCAGTACTTC. Protein sequence: CASSLGQTDIQYF. Combining the CDR3 with reference TRBV28 and TRBJ2-4 gives the whole variable domain DVKVTQSSRYLVKRTGEKVFLECVQDMDHENMFWYRQDPGLGLRLIYFSYDVKMKEKGDIPEGYSVSREKKERFSLILESASTNQTSMYLCASSLGQTDIQYFGAGTRLSVL.

V usage is TRBV27 and J usage is TRBJ2-1; D may be TRBD2 (6 bases). V lost 1 base, J lost 4 bases, and 11 bases lay in between. Germline loops: CDR1 MNHEY, CDR2 SMNVEV (reference sequence). The CDR3 sequence is 15 residues long. This CDR3 reads CASSLLEGGYNEQFF. The CDR3 DNA reads TGTGCCAGCAGTTTATTGGAAGGAGGGTACAATGAGCAGTTCTTC.

There are a few counts of this clonotype. The rearrangement links TRBV7-9 to TRBJ1-1; possibly TRBD1 for D (5 bases). CDR1 and CDR2 from the germline V gene are SEHNR and FQNEAQ (reference sequence). The CDR3 spans 15 residues. V was pared by 5 bases and J by 3 bases, with 16 bases between. This CDR3 is CASSALGQGHTEAFF. DNA for the CDR3: TGTGCCAGCAGCGCCCTTGGGCAGGGTCACACTGAAGCTTTCTTT.

This sequence joins TRBV29-1 and TRBJ2-3; D tentatively reads TRBD1 or TRBD2 (5 bases each). Germline lookup yields CDR1 SQVTM and CDR2 ANQGSEA. V was cut by 7 bases and J by 3 bases, with 14 bases left in between. The CDR3 consists of 13 residues. The CDR3 here is CSAGYSGTDTQYF. In DNA form, the CDR3 reads TGCAGCGCAGGGTATTCGGGAACAGATACGCAGTATTTT.

V gene TRBV11-3 combines with J gene TRBJ2-3, with D unresolved. V was pared by 0 bases and J by 6 bases, with 7 bases between. CDR1 and CDR2 (germline): SGHNT, YENEEA. This CDR3 comprises 13 residues. CDR3 nucleotide sequence: TGTGCCAGCAGCTTAGACAGACACGATACGCAGTATTTT. It translates to CASSLDRHDTQYF.

The chain is built from TRBV11-2 and TRBJ2-5; the match to TRBD2 covers 7 bases. Germline lookup yields CDR1 SGHAT and CDR2 FQNNGV. The trim removed 0 bases at V and 0 bases at J, leaving 7 bases unmatched. The CDR3 consists of 17 residues. The CDR3 sequence: CASSLDLLREYQETQYF. The CDR3 DNA is TGTGCCAGCAGCTTAGATCTCCTGCGGGAGTACCAAGAGACCCAGTACTTC. The variable domain in full, with the rest retrieved from reference TRBV11-2 and TRBJ2-5, is EAGVAQSPRYKIIEKRQSVAFWCNPISGHATLYWYQQILGQGPKLLIQFQNNGVVDDSQLPKDRFSAERLKGVDSTLKIQPAKLEDSAVYLCASSLDLLREYQETQYFGPGTRLLVL.

This clonotype was counted only a few times. The chain recombines TRBV5-1 with TRBJ1-1, with D possibly matching TRBD1 (6 bases). CDR3 length: 12 amino acids. Germline-derived CDR1 and CDR2 are SGHRS and YFSETQ. Trimming cost V 4 bases and J 6 bases, with 10 bases left between them. CDR3 bases: TGCGCCAGCAGCACGTCAGGGGCTGAAGCTTTCTTT. Its translation: CASSTSGAEAFF.

This chain uses TRBV18 with TRBJ2-7; D tentatively fits TRBD1 or TRBD2 (5 bases each). The germline gives CDR1 KGHSH, CDR2 LQKENI. The CDR3 has 12 amino acids. The V end lost 10 bases, the J end lost 3 bases, and 13 bases lay between the germline ends. DNA for the CDR3: TGTGCCACTAGAGGGGACCTCTACGAGCAGTACTTC. As protein: CATRGDLYEQYF.

This clonotype was recorded at least ten times. The chain uses TRBV29-1 and TRBJ2-1; D perhaps matches TRBD1 (6 bases). Trimming pared 0 bases from V and 4 bases from J, leaving 19 bases between. This CDR3 contains 17 residues. Germline lookup yields CDR1 SQVTM and CDR2 ANQGSEA. CDR3: CSVEDRRQVLVYNEQFF. The CDR3 nucleotides are TGCAGCGTTGAAGATCGGCGACAGGTGCTAGTGTACAATGAGCAGTTCTTC.

This clonotype was recorded a few times. V usage is TRBV7-9 and J usage is TRBJ1-6; D possibly corresponds to TRBD1 (6 bases). The length of the CDR3 is 16 residues. Germline loops: CDR1 SEHNR, CDR2 FQNEAQ (reference sequence). The ends were cut back, 5 bases at V and 7 bases at J, with 18 bases in the middle. CDR3 amino acids: CASSPDSWGANSPLHF. CDR3 nucleotides: TGTGCCAGCAGCCCGGACAGCTGGGGAGCCAATTCACCCCTCCACTTT. The full variable domain, rest sourced from reference TRBV7-9 and TRBJ1-6, is DTGVSQNPRHKITKRGQNVTFRCDPISEHNRLYWYRQTLGQGPEFLTYFQNEAQLEKSRLLSDRFSAERPKGSFSTLEIQRTEQGDSAMYLCASSPDSWGANSPLHFGNGTRLTVT.